The text below deals with one T cell receptor beta chain. No antigen is known for it. No base qualities exist here, and no much larger clone lies one base off it. The sample originates from a study of T cells in localized non-small cell lung cancer (dated by TCRdb to 2018 to 2021). In terms of the full investigation: The study analyzed T cell repertoires of about 230 early-stage NSCLC patients, comparing tumors and uninvolved tumor-adjacent lungs. The cohort was made up of around 240 treatment-naive NSCLC patients whose localized lung tumors had been resected. The mean age of the NSCLC patients was about 62 years, with 130 or so men and over 100 women. Study-level results and caveats: Longer overall survival was associated with higher blood T cell density, whereas shorter survival was associated with higher adjacent-lung clonality. Of the top 100 tumor clones, a median of around 57 were detected in paired uninvolved adjacent lung; roughly 26 were also among that lung's top 100. Because of the exploratory design, TCR variables were selected using unadjusted p-values without false-discovery rate correction. The highest T cell clonality was observed in uninvolved tumor-adjacent lung, where clonality exceeded that of tumor, suggesting that antigenic responses were more focused in uninvolved tumor-adjacent lung. Because multi-region tumor sequencing was not performed, intratumor heterogeneity could not be ruled out.

The CDR1 and CDR2 encoded by the germline V gene are MDHEN and SYDVKM. The junction shows trimming of 5 bases on V and 0 bases on J, plus 11 bases between the germline ends. The CDR3 spans 15 residues, from the cysteine through the phenylalanine. Only the CDR3 portion is preserved as DNA: 45 bases, with reading frame beginning at the first base. At diagnosis, tumor, uninvolved tumor-adjacent lung and peripheral blood were collected and then preserved as a mix of FFPE and fresh-frozen material. For TCR repertoire profiling, the blood samples were analyzed as peripheral blood mononuclear cells. The immunoSEQ Assay was used to sequence TCR beta CDR3 regions from DNA. Concerning the study's data processing: T cell density was computed as TCR beta template counts normalized to usable DNA estimated by amplifying housekeeping genes. Richness was estimated using the preseqR package, with extrapolation to 400,000 templates for PBMC samples and to 120,000 templates for tissue samples. Clonality was defined by subtracting Pielou's evenness from one. Differential abundance testing on productive amino-acid clonotypes, with a minimum total count of 5 and an alpha of 0.1, was used to identify tissue-enriched TCRs. The Jaccard Index and the Morisita Overlap Index were used to measure repertoire overlap between compartments. TCR beta CDR3s were clustered by GLIPH together with public tetramer-defined viral CDR3s, and at least three viral sequences plus V-gene enrichment were required for viral motifs. TCRdb obtained this table from immuneACCESS and retained in-frame rearrangements with V and J assigned. These tables miss some clones; where compared with another copy, unresolved V genes account for less than half of the shortfall, and the remainder is unexplained. That table is the source of V, J and clone size, and D and trimming were worked out from the DNA. For this sample the table gives tens of thousands of clones, of which 65% to 85% were detected only once. The ten most abundant clones make up about 18% of the sample.

The TCR was taken from a man between 40 and 75 years old with stage III lung adenocarcinoma. The sequences come from peripheral blood mononuclear cells, collected before any cancer treatment. The sequence links TRBV28 to TRBJ1-5; no D segment can be confidently identified. The nucleotides are TGTGCCAGCAGTCGAGGAGACTATAGCAATCAGCCCCAGCATTTT. It translates to CASSRGDYSNQPQHF.